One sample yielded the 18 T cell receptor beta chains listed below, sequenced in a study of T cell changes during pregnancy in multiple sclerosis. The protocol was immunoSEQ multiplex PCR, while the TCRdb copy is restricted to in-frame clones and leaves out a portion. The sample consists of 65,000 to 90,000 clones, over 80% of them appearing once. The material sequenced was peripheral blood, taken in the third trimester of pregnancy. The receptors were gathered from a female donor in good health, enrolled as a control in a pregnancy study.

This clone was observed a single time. The CDR3 DNA is TGTGCCAGCAGCCCCAAGGAACAGACCTTAAACGGTTTCTTT. This sequence encodes CASSPKEQTLNGFF. J is TRBJ1-1 and V is TRBV7-9, with D unresolved. Per the germline V gene, CDR1 is SEHNR and CDR2 is FQNEAQ (reference sequence). This CDR3 has 14 amino acids. V lost 5 bases and J lost 13, with 23 bases in between.

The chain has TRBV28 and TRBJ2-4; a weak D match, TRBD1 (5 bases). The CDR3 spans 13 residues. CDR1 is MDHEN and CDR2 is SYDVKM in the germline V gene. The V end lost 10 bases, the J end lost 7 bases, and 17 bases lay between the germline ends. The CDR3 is CATTTTGLNIQYF. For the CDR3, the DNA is TGTGCCACCACTACAACAGGTCTTAACATTCAGTACTTC.

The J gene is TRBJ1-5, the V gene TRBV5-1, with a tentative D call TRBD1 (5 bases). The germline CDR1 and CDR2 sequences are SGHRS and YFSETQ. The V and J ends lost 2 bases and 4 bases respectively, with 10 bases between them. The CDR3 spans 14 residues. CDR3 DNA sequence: TGCGCCAGCAGCTTTGGAGGGGTTAATCAGCCCCAGCATTTT. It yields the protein CASSFGGVNQPQHF.

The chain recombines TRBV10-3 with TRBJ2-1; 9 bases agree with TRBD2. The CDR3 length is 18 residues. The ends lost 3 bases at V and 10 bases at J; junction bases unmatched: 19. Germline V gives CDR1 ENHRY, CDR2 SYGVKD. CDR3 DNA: TGTGCCATCAGTGAACGGGGAGCGGGAGGCCTTCGGGTGGGAGAGCAGTTCTTC. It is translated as CAISERGAGGLRVGEQFF.

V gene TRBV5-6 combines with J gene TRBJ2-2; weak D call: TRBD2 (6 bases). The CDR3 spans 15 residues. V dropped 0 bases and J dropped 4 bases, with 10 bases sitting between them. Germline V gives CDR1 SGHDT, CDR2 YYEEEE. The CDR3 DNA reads TGTGCCAGCAGCTTGGCTCTAGCGACCACCGGGGAGCTGTTTTTT. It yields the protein CASSLALATTGELFF.

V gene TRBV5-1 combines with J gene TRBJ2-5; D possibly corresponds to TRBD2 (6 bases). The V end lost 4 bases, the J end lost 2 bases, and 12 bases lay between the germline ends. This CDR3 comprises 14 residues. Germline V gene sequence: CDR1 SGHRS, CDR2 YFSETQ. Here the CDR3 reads CASSNPTRQETQYF. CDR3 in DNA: TGCGCCAGCAGCAACCCGACTAGACAAGAGACCCAGTACTTC.

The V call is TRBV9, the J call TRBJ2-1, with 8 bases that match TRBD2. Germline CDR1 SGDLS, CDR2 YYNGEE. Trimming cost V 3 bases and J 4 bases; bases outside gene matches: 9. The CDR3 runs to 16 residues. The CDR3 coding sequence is TGTGCCAGCAGCGGGGGAGCGGGAGCGGGATACAATGAGCAGTTCTTC. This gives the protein CASSGGAGAGYNEQFF.

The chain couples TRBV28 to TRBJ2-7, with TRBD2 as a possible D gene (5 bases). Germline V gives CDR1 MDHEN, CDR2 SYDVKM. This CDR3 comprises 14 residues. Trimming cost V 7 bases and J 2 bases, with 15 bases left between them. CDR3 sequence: CASTLSGNPYEQYF. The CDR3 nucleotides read TGTGCCAGCACCCTCAGCGGCAACCCCTACGAGCAGTACTTC.

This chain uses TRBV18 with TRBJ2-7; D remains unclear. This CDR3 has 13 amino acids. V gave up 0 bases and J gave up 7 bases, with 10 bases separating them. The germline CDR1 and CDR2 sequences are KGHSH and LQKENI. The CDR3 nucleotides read TGTGCCAGCTCACCACCGATAAGTAGAGAGCAGTACTTC. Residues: CASSPPISREQYF.

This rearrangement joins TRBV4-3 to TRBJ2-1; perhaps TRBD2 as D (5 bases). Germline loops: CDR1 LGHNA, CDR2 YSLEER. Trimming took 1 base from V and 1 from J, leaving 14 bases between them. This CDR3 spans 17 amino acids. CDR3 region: CASSQGPVGDSYNEQFF. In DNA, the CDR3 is TGCGCCAGCAGCCAAGGGCCCGTCGGGGATTCCTACAATGAGCAGTTCTTC.

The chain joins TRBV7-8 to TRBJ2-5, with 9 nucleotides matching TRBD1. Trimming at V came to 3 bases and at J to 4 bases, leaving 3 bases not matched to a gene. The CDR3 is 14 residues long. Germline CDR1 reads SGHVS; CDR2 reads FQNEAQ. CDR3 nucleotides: TGTGCCAGCAGCTTGTTGGACAGGGGAGAGACCCAGTACTTC. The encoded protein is CASSLLDRGETQYF. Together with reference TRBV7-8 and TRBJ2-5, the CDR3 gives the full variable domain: GAGVSQSPRYKVAKRGQDVALRCDPISGHVSLFWYQQALGQGPEFLTYFQNEAQLDKSGLPSDRFFAERPEGSVSTLKIQRTQQEDSAVYLCASSLLDRGETQYFGPGTRLLVL.

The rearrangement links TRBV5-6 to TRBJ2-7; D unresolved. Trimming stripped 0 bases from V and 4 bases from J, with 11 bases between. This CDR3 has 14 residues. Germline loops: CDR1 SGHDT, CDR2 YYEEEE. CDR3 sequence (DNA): TGTGCCAGCAGCTTGGGGTTCCAGACTTACGAGCAGTACTTC. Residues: CASSLGFQTYEQYF.

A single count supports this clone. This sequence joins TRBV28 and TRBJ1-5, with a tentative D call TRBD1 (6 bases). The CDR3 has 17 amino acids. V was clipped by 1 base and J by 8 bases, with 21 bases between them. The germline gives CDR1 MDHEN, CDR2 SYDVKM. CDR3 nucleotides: TGTGCCAGCAGTTTATTCCCCCTCCGGCGGGGGGCTGAGCCCCAGCATTTT. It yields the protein CASSLFPLRRGAEPQHF.

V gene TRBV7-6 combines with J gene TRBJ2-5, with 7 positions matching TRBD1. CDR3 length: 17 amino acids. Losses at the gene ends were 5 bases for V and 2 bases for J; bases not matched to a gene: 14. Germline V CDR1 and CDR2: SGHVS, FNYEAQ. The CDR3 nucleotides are TGTGCCAGCAGCCGACTATTAGGACAGGACCTTCAAGAGACCCAGTACTTC. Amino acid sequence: CASSRLLGQDLQETQYF. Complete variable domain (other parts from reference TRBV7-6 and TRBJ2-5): GAGVSQSPRYKVTKRGQDVALRCDPISGHVSLYWYRQALGQGPEFLTYFNYEAQQDKSGLPNDRFSAERPEGSISTLTIQRTEQRDSAMYRCASSRLLGQDLQETQYFGPGTRLLVL.

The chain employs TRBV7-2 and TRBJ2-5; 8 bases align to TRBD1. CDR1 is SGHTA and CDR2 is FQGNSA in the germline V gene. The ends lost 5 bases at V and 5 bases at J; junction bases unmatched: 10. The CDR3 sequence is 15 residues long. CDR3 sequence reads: CASSKQGGREETQYF. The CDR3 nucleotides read TGTGCCAGCAGCAAACAGGGGGGTAGAGAGGAGACCCAGTACTTC.

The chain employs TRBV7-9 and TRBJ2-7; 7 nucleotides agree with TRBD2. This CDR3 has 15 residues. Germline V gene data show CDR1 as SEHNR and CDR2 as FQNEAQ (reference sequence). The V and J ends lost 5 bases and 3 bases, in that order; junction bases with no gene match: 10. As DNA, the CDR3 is TGTGCCAGCAGCCTCCCGGTCGGGGAGGGCTACGAGCAGTACTTC. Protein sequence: CASSLPVGEGYEQYF.

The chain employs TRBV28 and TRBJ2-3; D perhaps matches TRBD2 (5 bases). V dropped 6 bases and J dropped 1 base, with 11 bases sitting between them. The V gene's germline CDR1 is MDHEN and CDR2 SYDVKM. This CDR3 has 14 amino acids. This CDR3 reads CASSSSRGTDTQYF. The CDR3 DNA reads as TGTGCCAGCAGCTCCTCGCGGGGCACAGATACGCAGTATTTT.

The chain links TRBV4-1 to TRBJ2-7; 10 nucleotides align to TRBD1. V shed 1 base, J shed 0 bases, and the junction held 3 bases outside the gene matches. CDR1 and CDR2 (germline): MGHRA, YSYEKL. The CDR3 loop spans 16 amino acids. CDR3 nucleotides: TGCGCCAGCAGCCAAGTCCGGGACAGGGGCTCCTACGAGCAGTACTTC. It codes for CASSQVRDRGSYEQYF.